This is a list of T cell receptor beta chains from one sample in a study of patients and donors after allogeneic stem cell transplantation. Using its own MiXCR run on the RT-PCR reads, TCRdb lists one record per CDR3 protein. This repertoire shows hundreds of thousands of distinct CDR3 sequences, 16% found once; its top ten account for around 6.8%. The sequenced sample consisted of blood, either unsorted or a sorted T cell fraction (not recorded which). Source of these receptors: a human donor who was either an allogeneic HSCT recipient or a stem cell or donor lymphocyte infusion donor (not recorded which). It is not recorded whose cells these are; they may come from a transplant donor. Both conserved end residues are part of each CDR3. The D gene is left open where the match is weak. Not every row has a clone size; where given, it reads once, few, many or a size class.

j_call v_call d_call clone_size cdr3_aa cdr3_nt
TRBJ2-7 TRBV18 - few CASSPRDPPYEQYF TGTGCCAGCTCACCACGGGACCCACCCTACGAGCAGTACTTC
TRBJ1-1 TRBV29-1 - - CSVEDRGRERQHTEAFF TGCAGCGTTGAAGATCGGGGCAGGGAGAGGCAACACACTGAAGCTTTCTTT
TRBJ2-2 TRBV5-1 TRBD2 many CASSGLAGGTGELFF TGCGCCAGCTCCGGACTAGCGGGAGGGACCGGGGAGCTGTTTTTT
TRBJ1-2 TRBV29-1 TRBD1 - CSVGRGQGYTF TGCAGCGTTGGCAGGGGGCAAGGCTACACCTTC
TRBJ1-1 TRBV19 TRBD1 - CASSPGTGKNTEAFF TGTGCCAGTAGTCCCGGGACAGGGAAGAACACTGAAGCTTTCTTT
TRBJ2-7 TRBV9 - many CASSPQWEEQYF TGTGCCAGCAGCCCCCAGTGGGAGGAGCAGTACTTC
TRBJ1-1 TRBV20-1 - - CSASSGQRYTEAFF TGCAGTGCTAGCTCCGGACAGCGATACACTGAAGCTTTCTTT
TRBJ2-7 TRBV15 - few CATSRDLTGGYEQYF TGTGCCACCAGCAGAGACCTTACGGGTGGGTACGAGCAGTACTTC
TRBJ2-1 TRBV4-1 TRBD1 - CASRRTGDNEQFF TGCGCCAGCAGGCGGACAGGGGACAATGAGCAGTTCTTC
TRBJ1-2 TRBV20-1 - - CSASGTDNYGYTF TGCAGTGCTAGTGGGACGGATAACTATGGCTACACCTTC
TRBJ2-5 TRBV12-3/TRBV12-4 TRBD1 many CASSPRDSQETQYF TGTGCCAGCAGTCCACGGGACAGCCAAGAGACCCAGTACTTC
TRBJ1-2 TRBV5-1 - few CASTPGPTEDGYTF TGCGCCAGCACCCCTGGGCCGACCGAGGATGGCTACACCTTC
TRBJ2-1 TRBV20-1 - - CSARGKLEQFF TGCAGTGCTAGGGGCAAACTTGAGCAGTTCTTC
TRBJ2-5 TRBV3-1 - few CASSQEDRQETQYF TGTGCCAGCAGCCAAGAAGATAGACAAGAGACCCAGTACTTC
TRBJ2-4 TRBV10-3 TRBD2 few CAIRSSGGVAKNIQYF TGTGCCATCCGGTCTAGCGGGGGGGTAGCCAAAAACATTCAGTACTTC
TRBJ2-5 TRBV6-2/TRBV6-3 TRBD2 many CASIRSGGALETQYF TGTGCCAGCATTCGAAGCGGGGGGGCCTTAGAGACCCAGTACTTC
TRBJ1-1 TRBV20-1 TRBD1 many CSARSQGAEAFF TGCAGTGCTAGGAGCCAGGGGGCGGAAGCTTTCTTT
TRBJ1-1 TRBV4-1 - - CASSQSRDTEAFF TGCGCCAGCAGCCAAAGCAGGGACACTGAAGCTTTCTTT
TRBJ2-1 TRBV7-3 - - CASSLTGLYEQFF TGTGCCAGCAGCTTAACCGGATTATATGAGCAGTTCTTC